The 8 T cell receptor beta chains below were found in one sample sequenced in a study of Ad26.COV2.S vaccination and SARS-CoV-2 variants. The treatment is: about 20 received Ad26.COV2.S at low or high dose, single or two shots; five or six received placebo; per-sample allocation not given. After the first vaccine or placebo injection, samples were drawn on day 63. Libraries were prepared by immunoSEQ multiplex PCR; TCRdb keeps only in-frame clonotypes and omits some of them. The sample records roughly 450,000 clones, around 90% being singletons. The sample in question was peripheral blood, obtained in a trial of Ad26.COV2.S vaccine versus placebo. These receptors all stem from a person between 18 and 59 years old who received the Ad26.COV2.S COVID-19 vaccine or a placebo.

The CDR3 DNA reads TGTGCCAGCAGCGTAGATCCCCCTTCGCGGGAGAGCTTCATACCTAGCACAGATACGCAGTATTTT. Translated, it gives CASSVDPPSRESFIPSTDTQYF. The chain recombines TRBV9 with TRBJ2-3, with 7 bases that match TRBD2. After removal of 0 bases from V and 0 bases from J, the junction contained 22 bases not matched to a gene. CDR1 is SGDLS, CDR2 YYNGEE, per germline. The CDR3 is 22 amino acids.

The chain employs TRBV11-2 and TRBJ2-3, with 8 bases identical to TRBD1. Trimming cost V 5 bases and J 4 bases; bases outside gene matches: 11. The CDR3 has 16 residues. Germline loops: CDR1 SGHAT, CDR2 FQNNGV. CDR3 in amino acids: CASSPRGTGDSDTQYF. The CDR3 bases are TGTGCCAGCAGCCCCAGGGGGACAGGCGATTCAGATACGCAGTATTTT.

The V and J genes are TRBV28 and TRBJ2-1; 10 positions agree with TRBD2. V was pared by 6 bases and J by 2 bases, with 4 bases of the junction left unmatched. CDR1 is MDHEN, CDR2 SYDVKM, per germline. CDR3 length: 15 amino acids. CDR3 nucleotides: TGTGCCAGCAGCCCCGGGACTAGCGCCTACAATGAGCAGTTCTTC. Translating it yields CASSPGTSAYNEQFF.

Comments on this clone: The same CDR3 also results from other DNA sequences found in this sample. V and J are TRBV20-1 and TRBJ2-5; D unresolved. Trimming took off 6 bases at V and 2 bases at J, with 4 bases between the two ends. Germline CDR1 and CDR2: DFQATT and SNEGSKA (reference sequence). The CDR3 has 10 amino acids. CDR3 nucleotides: TGCAGTGCAAGACAAGAGACCCAGTACTTC. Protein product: CSARQETQYF.

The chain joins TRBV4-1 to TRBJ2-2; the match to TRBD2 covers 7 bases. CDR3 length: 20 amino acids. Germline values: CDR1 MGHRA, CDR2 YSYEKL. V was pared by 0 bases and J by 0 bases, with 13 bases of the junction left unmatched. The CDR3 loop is CASSQDRGRSSGANTGELFF. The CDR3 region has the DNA TGCGCCAGCAGCCAAGACCGTGGCAGGTCTAGCGGCGCGAACACCGGGGAGCTGTTTTTT.

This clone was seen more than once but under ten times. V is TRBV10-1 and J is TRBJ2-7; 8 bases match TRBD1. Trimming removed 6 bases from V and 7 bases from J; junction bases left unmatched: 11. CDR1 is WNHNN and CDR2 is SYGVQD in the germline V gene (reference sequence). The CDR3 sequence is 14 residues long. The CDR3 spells CASSRGQGTGEQYF. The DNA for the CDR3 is TGCGCCAGCAGCAGAGGACAGGGAACAGGGGAGCAGTACTTC.

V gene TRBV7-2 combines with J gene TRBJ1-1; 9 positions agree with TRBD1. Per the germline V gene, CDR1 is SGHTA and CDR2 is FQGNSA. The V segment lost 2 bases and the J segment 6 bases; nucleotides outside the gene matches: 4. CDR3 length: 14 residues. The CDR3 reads CASSLWDRAPEAFF. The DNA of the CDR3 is TGTGCCAGCAGCTTATGGGACAGGGCCCCTGAAGCTTTCTTT.

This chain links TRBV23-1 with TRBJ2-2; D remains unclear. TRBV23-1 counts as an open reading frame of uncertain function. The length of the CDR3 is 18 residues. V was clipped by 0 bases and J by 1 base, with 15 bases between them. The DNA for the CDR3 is TGCGCCAGCAGTCAATCACTAATAAGCGATAGGAACACCGGGGAGCTGTTTTTT. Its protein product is CASSQSLISDRNTGELFF.